The T cell receptor (beta chain) under discussion was sequenced for a study of blood T cell repertoires in COVID-19. Study background: Material from acute and convalescent COVID-19 was sourced from the United States, Italy and Spain.

Method: immunoSEQ multiplex PCR; TCRdb's copy keeps in-frame clones and lacks some. The sample contains about 190,000 clones, roughly 88% of which appear only once. Only a few counts were recorded for this clone. Germline CDR1 is LGHNA and CDR2 is YNFKEQ. The length of the CDR3 is 16 residues. Trimming shortened V by 0 bases and J by 2 bases, and 10 bases separated the two germline ends. This receptor was taken from a woman between 40 and 50 years old who had recovered from COVID-19. Sequences were obtained from peripheral blood. The chain recombines TRBV4-2 with TRBJ2-2, with D perhaps matching TRBD2 (5 bases). The CDR3: CASSQDPRGNTGELFF. In DNA, the CDR3 is TGTGCCAGCAGCCAAGATCCCCGGGGAAACACCGGGGAGCTGTTTTTT.